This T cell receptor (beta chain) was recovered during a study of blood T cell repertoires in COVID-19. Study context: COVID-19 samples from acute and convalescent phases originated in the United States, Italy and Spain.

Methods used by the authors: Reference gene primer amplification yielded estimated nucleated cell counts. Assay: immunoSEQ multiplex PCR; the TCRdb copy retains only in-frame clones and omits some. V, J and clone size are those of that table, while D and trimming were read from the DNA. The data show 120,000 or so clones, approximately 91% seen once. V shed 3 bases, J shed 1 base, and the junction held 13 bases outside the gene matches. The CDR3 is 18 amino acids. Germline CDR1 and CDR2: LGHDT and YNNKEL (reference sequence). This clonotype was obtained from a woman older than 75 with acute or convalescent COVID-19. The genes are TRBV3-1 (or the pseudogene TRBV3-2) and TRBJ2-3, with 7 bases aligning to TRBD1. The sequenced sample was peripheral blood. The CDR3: CASSQTRIDRVGTDTQYF. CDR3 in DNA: TGTGCCAGCAGCCAGACCAGGATTGACAGGGTGGGCACAGATACGCAGTATTTT.